These 22 T cell receptor beta chains were sequenced from one sample in a study of T cells expressing NK-cell markers. TCRdb reprocessed the 5' RACE reads and keeps a single row for each CDR3 protein, giving no DNA. This sample's clone table lists approximately 440,000 distinct CDR3 sequences. Sequenced input: blood T cells: a sorted CD56 or NKG2C T cell subset, CD4+ or CD8+ T cells, or bulk PBMC T cells (not recorded which). All receptors derive from a woman aged 45-65 years in good health.

The chain combines TRBV9 with TRBJ2-3; without DNA, the TCRdb call of TRBD1 cannot be checked. CDR3 size: 14 residues. Germline assignment: CDR1 SGDLS and CDR2 YYNGEE. CDR3 in amino acids: CASSVEGRTGTQYF.

This sequence joins TRBV27 and TRBJ2-2; lacking DNA, the TRBD2 call made by TCRdb goes unchecked. Germline V gene lookup returns CDR1 MNHEY and CDR2 SMNVEV (reference sequence). CDR3 length: 14 amino acids. CDR3 loop: CASRMGLITGELFF.

The J gene is TRBJ2-1, the V gene TRBV12-3 or TRBV12-4; with no DNA, the TCRdb D assignment of TRBD1 cannot be verified. There are 12 residues in the CDR3. The CDR3 region is CASSPQTGRPFF.

The rearrangement uses TRBV5-1 and TRBJ1-1. Germline lookup yields CDR1 SGHRS and CDR2 YFSETQ. The CDR3 consists of 14 residues. This chain's CDR3 is CASSLLRLSTEAFF. Full variable domain (missing parts from reference TRBV5-1 and TRBJ1-1): KAGVTQTPRYLIKTRGQQVTLSCSPISGHRSVSWYQQTPGQGLQFLFEYFSETQRNKGNFPGRFSGRQFSNSRSEMNVSTLELGDSALYLCASSLLRLSTEAFFGQGTRLTVV.

V is TRBV5-1 and J is TRBJ1-1; TCRdb lists TRBD1, though no DNA is available to test this call. In germline, CDR1 is SGHRS, CDR2 YFSETQ. There are 14 residues in the CDR3. The CDR3 protein is CASSSKGQELEAFF.

The V gene is TRBV5-1, the J gene TRBJ2-5; the TCRdb call, TRBD2, lacks DNA for checking. The CDR3 totals 17 residues. Germline V gene lookup returns CDR1 SGHRS and CDR2 YFSETQ. The CDR3 sequence is CASSPGTSGRATETQYF.

The chain employs TRBV20-1 and TRBJ2-2. CDR1 and CDR2 from the germline V gene are DFQATT and SNEGSKA (reference sequence). This CDR3 region has 14 residues. This CDR3 is CSARDSSNTGELFF.

V is TRBV3-1 and J is TRBJ2-3; TCRdb indicates TRBD2, and absent DNA this call remains unverified. There are 16 residues in the CDR3. Germline CDR1 LGHDT, CDR2 YNNKEL (reference sequence). This CDR3 is CASSQGLAEHTDTQYF.

This chain joins TRBV12-3 or TRBV12-4 and TRBJ2-3; the TCRdb call, TRBD1, lacks DNA for checking. CDR3 length: 14 amino acids. The CDR3 reads CASSMSWGTDTQYF.

The chain links TRBV2 to TRBJ2-4; TCRdb designates TRBD1, a call that cannot be tested without DNA. CDR1 and CDR2 (germline): SNHLY, FYNNEI. The CDR3 totals 16 residues. CDR3: CASSPDRGLAKNIQYF. The whole variable domain, filled in from reference TRBV2 and TRBJ2-4, reads EPEVTQTPSHQVTQMGQEVILRCVPISNHLYFYWYRQILGQKVEFLVSFYNNEISEKSEIFDDQFSVERPDGSNFTLKIRSTKLEDSAMYFCASSPDRGLAKNIQYFGAGTRLSVL.

The chain recombines TRBV6-5 with TRBJ2-6; without DNA, the TCRdb call of TRBD1 cannot be checked. Germline V gene lookup returns CDR1 MNHEY and CDR2 SVGAGI. The CDR3 covers 16 residues. The CDR3 sequence is CASREQGATGANVLTF.

The chain uses TRBV28 and TRBJ2-2; TCRdb's assignment of TRBD2 cannot be checked, as there is no DNA. The CDR3 contains 14 residues. CDR1 and CDR2 (germline): MDHEN, SYDVKM. CDR3 sequence reads: CASSKGVNTGELFF.

The J gene is TRBJ2-7, the V gene TRBV6-2 or TRBV6-3; absent DNA, TCRdb's TRBD1 call cannot be checked. The CDR3 contains 13 residues. Germline loops: CDR1 MNHEY, CDR2 SVGEGT. The CDR3 sequence is CASERDPLYEQYF.

The rearrangement links TRBV5-1 to TRBJ2-2; TCRdb designates TRBD1, a call that cannot be tested without DNA. Germline loops: CDR1 SGHRS, CDR2 YFSETQ. CDR3 size: 11 residues. The CDR3 sequence: CASSSQSELFF.

This chain links TRBV6-6 with TRBJ1-3; as DNA is missing, the TRBD1 call by TCRdb cannot be tested. Per germline, CDR1 MNHNY and CDR2 SVGAGI (reference sequence). This CDR3 has 15 residues. This CDR3 is CASKITGGHGNTIYF.

The chain combines TRBV4-1 with TRBJ1-2. The CDR3 is 13 amino acids. From germline, CDR1 is MGHRA and CDR2 YSYEKL. The CDR3 region is CASSQDYGYGYTF.

This chain connects TRBV18 to TRBJ2-5; TCRdb returns TRBD2, unconfirmable since there is no DNA. This CDR3 has 18 residues. Germline V gene sequence: CDR1 KGHSH, CDR2 LQKENI. CDR3 sequence: CASSPLTSGTFKGETQYF. Complete variable domain (other parts from reference TRBV18 and TRBJ2-5): NAGVMQNPRHLVRRRGQEARLRCSPMKGHSHVYWYRQLPEEGLKFMVYLQKENIIDESGMPKERFSAEFPKEGPSILRIQQVVRGDSAAYFCASSPLTSGTFKGETQYFGPGTRLLVL.

The V and J genes are TRBV24-1 and TRBJ2-1; the D gene TCRdb calls, TRBD1, cannot be checked with no DNA. This CDR3 region has 15 residues. Germline CDR1 and CDR2: KGHDR and SFDVKD. CDR3 protein: CATSDGGTGNNEQFF.

The V call is TRBV29-1, the J call TRBJ1-1; TCRdb's D gene call, TRBD1, goes unchecked for lack of DNA. The CDR3 length is 15 residues. CDR1 and CDR2 (germline): SQVTM, ANQGSEA. CDR3 loop: CSVEVFGAKNTEAFF.

The chain links TRBV7-8 to TRBJ2-2; TCRdb's assignment of TRBD2 cannot be checked, as there is no DNA. Germline V gene lookup returns CDR1 SGHVS and CDR2 FQNEAQ. The CDR3 contains 13 residues. CDR3 amino acids: CASSLDSRLELFF. Full variable domain (missing parts from reference TRBV7-8 and TRBJ2-2): GAGVSQSPRYKVAKRGQDVALRCDPISGHVSLFWYQQALGQGPEFLTYFQNEAQLDKSGLPSDRFFAERPEGSVSTLKIQRTQQEDSAVYLCASSLDSRLELFFGEGSRLTVL.

The rearrangement links TRBV29-1 to TRBJ2-7; as DNA is missing, the TRBD1 call by TCRdb cannot be tested. CDR1 is SQVTM, CDR2 ANQGSEA, per germline. There are 14 residues in the CDR3. The CDR3 sequence is CSVELGLTAYEQYF.

The chain joins TRBV7-3 to TRBJ2-1; the D call of TRBD1 rests on TCRdb alone, since no DNA is present to check it. The length of the CDR3 is 18 residues. Germline CDR1 is SGHTA and CDR2 is FQGTGA. The CDR3 loop is CASSKTGPPLRSYNEQFF. Filled out from reference TRBV7-3 and TRBJ2-1, the complete variable domain reads GAGVSQTPSNKVTEKGKYVELRCDPISGHTALYWYRQSLGQGPEFLIYFQGTGAADDSGLPNDRFFAVRPEGSVSTLKIQRTERGDSAVYLCASSKTGPPLRSYNEQFFGPGTRLTVL.